This T cell receptor beta chain originates from a study of CD8+ T cells in alopecia areata. CDR1 is DFQATT and CDR2 is SNEGSKA in the germline V gene (reference sequence). V was pared by 6 bases and J by 3 bases, with 5 bases between. The CDR3 runs to 10 residues. Study outcomes and limitations: Clonality was higher in lesional than normal scalp, especially in alopecia totalis/universalis.

As concerns this clone: The antigen is not known.

Collection of lesional scalp punch biopsies and peripheral blood was performed in alopecia areata patients. RNA was extracted and reverse transcribed into cDNA as the sequencing template. TCRdb keeps only in-frame clones here, not all; method: immunoSEQ multiplex PCR. The sample lists approximately 120,000 clones, 40% to 55% occurring once. This sequence was found in a human donor with alopecia areata. The chain couples TRBV20-1 to TRBJ1-1; no clear D. Material for sequencing was NKG2D-low CD8+ T cells sorted from blood. CDR3 amino acids: CSASDTEAFF. CDR3 DNA sequence: TGCAGTGCCTCCGACACTGAAGCTTTCTTT.